A selection of T cell receptor beta chains follows, all from one sample in a study of cytomegalovirus exposure and HLA in healthy donors. Profiled with immunoSEQ multiplex PCR; TCRdb holds only in-frame clones, not every one. The sample consists of a few hundred thousand clones, roughly 80% of them appearing once. Source material: PBMCs. These receptors originate from a young man in good health and CMV-seronegative. Both conserved end residues are part of each CDR3. A D gene is named only where the DNA matches it firmly. Size is omitted from some rows. Given values are once, few, many or a class for expanded clones.

v_call	d_call	j_call	clone_size	cdr3_nt	cdr3_aa
TRBV6-1	-	TRBJ1-4	few	TGTGCCAGCAGTGAATCGCAGTTTAATGTTGAAAAACTGTTTTTT	CASSESQFNVEKLFF
TRBV6-6	TRBD2	TRBJ2-7	-	TGTGCCAGCAGTGTCCGGGGGGGAACCTACGAGCAGTACTTC	CASSVRGGTYEQYF
TRBV7-2	-	TRBJ2-3	-	TGTGCCAGCAGCTTAGTTTGGGGCCACACAGATACGCAGTATTTT	CASSLVWGHTDTQYF
TRBV6-1	TRBD1	TRBJ2-7	-	TGTGCCAGCAGCCGAGGACAGGGGACATCCTACGAGCAGTACTTC	CASSRGQGTSYEQYF
TRBV27	-	TRBJ2-1	-	TGTGCCAGCAGTGGGGGGGGGCCTTTAGAGAATGAGCAGTTCTTC	CASSGGGPLENEQFF
TRBV28	TRBD1	TRBJ2-1	-	TGTGCCAGCAGGTCCGGGACAGGGATTACACCCCTCCATAATGAGCAGTTCTTC	CASRSGTGITPLHNEQFF
TRBV6-5	TRBD1	TRBJ2-7	-	TGTGCCAGCAGAGCCGGACAGGGGGCCTCCTACGAGCAGTACTTC	CASRAGQGASYEQYF
TRBV28	-	TRBJ2-2	-	TGTGCCAGCAGTTTCGACTCTTACACCGGGGAGCTGTTTTTT	CASSFDSYTGELFF
TRBV18	-	TRBJ2-2	-	TGTGCCAGCTCAGAAGTCGAACGGTCCGGGGAGCTGTTTTTT	CASSEVERSGELFF
TRBV27	-	TRBJ2-7	-	TGTGCCAGCAGTTGGGGGCAGGGGCCCTACGAGCAGTACTTC	CASSWGQGPYEQYF
TRBV5-3	TRBD2	TRBJ2-2	-	TGTGCCAGAAGTCCCCGGGGGGGCCACGGGGAGCTGTTTTTC	CARSPRGGHGELFF
TRBV28	-	TRBJ1-3	-	TGTGCCAGCAGTTTCCCGCCAACGGGGGGTCCCATATATTTT	CASSFPPTGGPIYF
TRBV4-1	TRBD1	TRBJ1-2	-	TGCGCCAGCAGCCAAGAGGGGACAGGACCCACCAACTATGGCTACACCTTC	CASSQEGTGPTNYGYTF
TRBV11-2	TRBD2	TRBJ2-7	-	TGTGCCAGCAGCTTTCCCATTGCGGGGACTAGCGCCTACGAGCAGTACTTC	CASSFPIAGTSAYEQYF
TRBV27	-	TRBJ2-3	-	TGTGCCAGCCGCCTGGGAGGCACAGATACGCAGTATTTT	CASRLGGTDTQYF
TRBV7-9	TRBD1	TRBJ1-4	-	TGTGCCAGCAGCTTGCGGACAGGGGGTAATGAAAAACTGTTTTTT	CASSLRTGGNEKLFF
TRBV27	-	TRBJ2-3	-	TGTGCCAGCAGTCCCATGGCGAGGAACACAGATACGCAGTATTTT	CASSPMARNTDTQYF
TRBV28	-	TRBJ2-5	-	TGTGCCAGCAGTCTGGGGCTTCAAGAGACCCAGTACTTC	CASSLGLQETQYF
TRBV4-1	TRBD2	TRBJ2-3	-	TGCGCCAGCAGCCAACCCCTGGGGCGGGGGGCAGGAGATACGCAGTATTTT	CASSQPLGRGAGDTQYF
TRBV6-5	-	TRBJ1-5	-	TGTGCCAGCAGTTACTCGAACAGTCCGAGAAATCAGCCCCAGCATTTT	CASSYSNSPRNQPQHF
TRBV28	-	TRBJ1-5	-	TGTGCCAGCGGGGAACAGGGAAGCAATCAGCCCCAGCATTTT	CASGEQGSNQPQHF
TRBV5-1	-	TRBJ1-1	-	TGCGCCAGCAGCATGGACAGCGGGAGCACTGAAGCTTTCTTT	CASSMDSGSTEAFF
TRBV5-1	TRBD1	TRBJ2-2	-	TGCGCCAGCAGCCTGACAGGGAAGGTGCAAGGGACCGGGGAGCTGTTTTTT	CASSLTGKVQGTGELFF
TRBV6-1	-	TRBJ1-4	-	TGTGCCAGCAGGGGAGGGCTAGGTGAAAAACTGTTTTTT	CASRGGLGEKLFF
TRBV4-3	TRBD2	TRBJ2-1	-	TGCGCCAGCAGCTCACGCCTAGCGGATTACAATGAGCAGTTCTTC	CASSSRLADYNEQFF
TRBV28	-	TRBJ2-5	-	TGTGCCAGCAGTTTCGGTACGGGGGTAGGGGAGACCCAGTACTTC	CASSFGTGVGETQYF
TRBV5-1	-	TRBJ1-3	-	TGCGCCAGCAGCCCCGTCTCCTCTGGAAACACCATATATTTT	CASSPVSSGNTIYF
TRBV7-3	-	TRBJ2-7	-	TGTGCCAGCAGCTTAACGGAGGTTGGCGAGCAGTACTTC	CASSLTEVGEQYF
TRBV11-3	TRBD2	TRBJ2-3	-	TGTGCCAGCAGCCCTGGCAGCGGGGGCGTCACAGATACGCAGTATTTT	CASSPGSGGVTDTQYF
TRBV18	-	TRBJ1-4	-	TGTGCCAGCTCGGGGCGGTTTGGTGAAAAACTGTTTTTT	CASSGRFGEKLFF
TRBV6-1	TRBD1	TRBJ1-2	-	TGTGCCAGCAGTGAAGGTGGACAGGGGGCAAGTGGCTACACCTTC	CASSEGGQGASGYTF
TRBV18	TRBD1	TRBJ2-5	-	TGTGCCAGCTCACCTCGTCCTGGGACAGGGAAAAGAGAGACCCAGTACTTC	CASSPRPGTGKRETQYF
TRBV5-1	-	TRBJ2-5	few	TGCGCCAGCAGCCCGACGACCCCCGGAGTACGGTACTTC	CASSPTTPGVRYF
TRBV28	-	TRBJ2-1	-	TGTGCCAGCAGTAGGGGGAGTCGCTCCTACAATGAGCAGTTCTTC	CASSRGSRSYNEQFF
TRBV5-4	TRBD1	TRBJ1-4	-	TGTGCCAGCAGCCTTACGACAGGGGGGGATGATGAAAAACTGTTTTTT	CASSLTTGGDDEKLFF
TRBV9	-	TRBJ2-1	-	TGTGCCAGCAGCGTAGATCCCGCAGGGGCTCTCAATGAGCAGTTCTTC	CASSVDPAGALNEQFF
TRBV29-1	TRBD2	TRBJ2-3	-	TGCAGCGTCCGTAGCGGGGGGCGGACAGATACGCAGTATTTT	CSVRSGGRTDTQYF
TRBV15	TRBD1	TRBJ2-5	few	TGTGCCACCAGCCCCGGGACAGTGGAGACCCAGTACTTC	CATSPGTVETQYF
TRBV27	TRBD1	TRBJ1-5	-	TGTGCCAGCAGTCTGACAGGGGGAGGACAGCCCCAGCATTTT	CASSLTGGGQPQHF
TRBV6-5	-	TRBJ1-5	once	TGTGCCAGCAGTTACTCAAGGGGTCCGAATCAGCCCCAGCATTTT	CASSYSRGPNQPQHF
TRBV28	-	TRBJ1-6	-	TGTGCCAGCGTTGTCGGGGGGGGACACAAACATTCACCCCTCCACTTT	CASVVGGGHKHSPLHF
TRBV6-1	TRBD1	TRBJ2-7	-	TGTGCCAGCAGGCGGGACAGGGGAACCTACGAGCAGTACTTC	CASRRDRGTYEQYF
TRBV5-6	-	TRBJ2-2	-	TGTGCCAGCAGCTTGGTGGAGCTGGAGCTGTTTTTT	CASSLVELELFF
TRBV28	-	TRBJ2-7	-	TGTGCCAGCAGTTCGCCCGGTAGGGGGATTTGGAGCTACGAGCAGTACTTC	CASSSPGRGIWSYEQYF
TRBV4-1	TRBD1	TRBJ2-3	once	TGCGCCAGCAGCCGGGACAGTAGAAATACGCAGTATTTT	CASSRDSRNTQYF
TRBV4-3	TRBD1	TRBJ1-4	-	TGCGCCAGCAGCCAAGATCGACAGGGACTTCTTGCCGCTAATGAAAAACTGTTTTTT	CASSQDRQGLLAANEKLFF
TRBV14	TRBD1	TRBJ1-2	once	TGTGCCAGCAGCCATCCCCAGGGGACAGTCACCTTC	CASSHPQGTVTF
TRBV5-1	TRBD1	TRBJ1-4	-	TGCGCCAGCAGCTTCCTACAGGGGGCCTTTGGGGAAAAACTGTTTTTT	CASSFLQGAFGEKLFF
TRBV5-5	TRBD2	TRBJ2-7	few	TGTGCCAGCAGCGAAACTAGCGGGGGGGCCAACGAGCAGTACTTC	CASSETSGGANEQYF
TRBV27	-	TRBJ1-5	-	TGTGCCAGCAGTTTATGGCTTAATCAGCCCCAGCATTTT	CASSLWLNQPQHF
TRBV5-5	-	TRBJ1-1	-	TGTGCCAGCAGCTTGGTACTTCACACAGACACTGAAGCTTTCTTT	CASSLVLHTDTEAFF
TRBV5-6	TRBD1	TRBJ1-6	-	TGTGCCAGCAGCTTGGCCGGCAGGGGGTATAATTCACCCCTCCACTTT	CASSLAGRGYNSPLHF
TRBV5-1	-	TRBJ2-1	-	TGCGCCAGCAGCTTGGTCCAGCGGGTCCGCTCTACCAATGAGCAGTTCTTC	CASSLVQRVRSTNEQFF
TRBV10-3	TRBD1	TRBJ1-5	-	TGTGCCATCAGTGCTACAGGGGGAAATCAGCCCCAGCATTTT	CAISATGGNQPQHF
TRBV18	-	TRBJ1-4	-	TGTGCCAGCTCCCACGGTAGTACTAATGAAAAACTGTTTTTT	CASSHGSTNEKLFF
TRBV9	TRBD2	TRBJ2-5	-	TGTGCCAGCAGCGTAGAAGGGACTACTCAAGAGACCCAGTACTTC	CASSVEGTTQETQYF